Below, 32 T cell receptor beta chains from the same sample are listed, as sequenced in a study of cytomegalovirus exposure and HLA in healthy donors. The PCR employed 60 Vbeta primers together with 13 Jbeta primers. Sequenced by immunoSEQ multiplex PCR; TCRdb stores in-frame clones only, minus some. The table includes 100,000 to 120,000 clones, roughly 15% detected once. Specimen: PBMCs. Source of these receptors: a female donor in good health and CMV-seronegative.

The chain uses TRBV7-3 and TRBJ2-6, with 7 bases identical to TRBD2. CDR1 and CDR2 from the germline V gene are SGHTA and FQGTGA. The CDR3 runs to 18 residues. V lost 1 base, J lost 4 bases, and 10 bases stayed unmatched. The CDR3 region has the DNA TGTGCCAGCAGCTTAAACGGTTTGGGAGGGTCCGGGGCCAACGTCCTGACTTTC. It translates to CASSLNGLGGSGANVLTF.

The chain carries TRBV7-9 and TRBJ2-1, with 9 bases fitting TRBD2. Trimming took 5 bases from V and 5 from J; bases not matched to a gene: 13. The CDR3 consists of 17 residues. In germline, CDR1 is SEHNR, CDR2 FQNEAQ (reference sequence). The CDR3 here is CASSRTRRLAEDNEQFF. For the CDR3, the DNA is TGTGCCAGCAGCCGCACCCGTCGACTAGCGGAAGACAATGAGCAGTTCTTC.

The rearrangement uses TRBV7-9 and TRBJ1-1, with a weak D call TRBD1 (5 bases). Germline CDR1 and CDR2: SEHNR and FQNEAQ (reference sequence). There are 13 residues in the CDR3. Trimming removed 4 bases at V and 3 bases at J, with 9 bases between. In nucleotides, the CDR3 is TGTGCCAGCAGCTCCGTAGGGGACACTGAAGCTTTCTTT. This translates into CASSSVGDTEAFF. Full variable domain (rest looked up from reference TRBV7-9 and TRBJ1-1): DTGVSQNPRHKITKRGQNVTFRCDPISEHNRLYWYRQTLGQGPEFLTYFQNEAQLEKSRLLSDRFSAERPKGSFSTLEIQRTEQGDSAMYLCASSSVGDTEAFFGQGTRLTVV.

The chain carries TRBV13 and TRBJ2-5; D may be TRBD2 (6 bases). With 8 bases removed from V and 0 bases from J, the gap between germline ends came to 10 bases. The CDR3 is 13 residues long. Germline CDR1 and CDR2: PRHDT and FYEKMQ (reference sequence). For the CDR3, the DNA is TGTGCCAGCGGGGACTCGTACCAAGAGACCCAGTACTTC. This gives the protein CASGDSYQETQYF.

This clone was recorded once. CDR3 sequence reads: CASSRTGQGDGELFF. The CDR3 coding sequence is TGTGCCAGCAGCAGGACGGGACAGGGAGATGGGGAGCTGTTTTTT. The gene calls are TRBV5-4 and TRBJ2-2; TRBD1 matches 9 bases. Germline CDR1 SGHNT, CDR2 YYREEE (reference sequence). The CDR3 sequence is 15 residues long. V shed 4 bases and J 8 bases; nucleotides not matched to a gene: 9.

The chain combines TRBV18 with TRBJ1-1, with a possible D match to TRBD1 (6 bases). V was shortened by 2 bases and J by 3 bases, with 10 bases between the two germline ends. Germline loops: CDR1 KGHSH, CDR2 LQKENI. This CDR3 contains 14 residues. This CDR3 is CASSPGTGYTEAFF. The CDR3 DNA sequence: TGTGCCAGCTCACCAGGTACAGGGTACACTGAAGCTTTCTTT.

The chain joins TRBV19 to TRBJ2-7; no clear D gene. Trimming pared 0 bases from V and 6 bases from J, leaving 15 bases between. CDR1 is LNHDA and CDR2 is SQIVND in the germline V gene (reference sequence). The CDR3 is made up of 15 amino acids. The DNA for the CDR3 is TGTGCCAGTAGTATAGATCTGATGGCCCCTCTCGAGCAGTACTTC. Its translation: CASSIDLMAPLEQYF.

J is TRBJ1-4 and V is TRBV5-1; D remains unclear. This CDR3 has 14 amino acids. The germline V gene encodes CDR1 SGHRS and CDR2 YFSETQ. V was clipped by 0 bases and J by 4 bases, with 7 bases between them. The DNA of the CDR3 is TGCGCCAGCAGCTTGGACAGAATTAATGAAAAACTGTTTTTT. It is translated as CASSLDRINEKLFF.

This clone was counted a few times. The chain uses TRBV7-6 and TRBJ2-5; no clear D. The CDR3 has 14 residues. Trimming removed 0 bases from V and 5 bases from J, with 10 bases in between. Germline V gene sequence: CDR1 SGHVS, CDR2 FNYEAQ. DNA for the CDR3: TGTGCCAGCAGCTTAGCGGCTAGTTTGGAGACCCAGTACTTC. Protein: CASSLAASLETQYF.

J is TRBJ2-1 and V is TRBV7-6; 11 bases fit TRBD2. The CDR3 runs to 16 residues. V lost 6 bases to trimming and J lost 5 bases; unmatched junction nucleotides: 9. CDR1 and CDR2 (germline): SGHVS, FNYEAQ. The CDR3 DNA sequence: TGTGCCAGCAGACTTATAGCGGGAGGGCCCCACAATGAGCAGTTCTTC. It codes for CASRLIAGGPHNEQFF.

The chain joins TRBV4-3 to TRBJ1-1; 12 nucleotides agree with TRBD1. V was pared by 3 bases and J by 0 bases, with 5 bases of the junction left unmatched. This CDR3 contains 17 residues. The germline gives CDR1 LGHNA, CDR2 YSLEER. Here the CDR3 DNA reads TGCGCCAGCAGCCAGGGACAGGGGGCGCGGATGAACACTGAAGCTTTCTTT. Translated, it gives CASSQGQGARMNTEAFF.

The rearrangement links TRBV11-1 to TRBJ2-5; maybe TRBD2 (6 bases). The CDR3 is 14 amino acids. Germline V gives CDR1 SGHAT, CDR2 FQDESV (reference sequence). Between the trimmed V and J ends, which lost 5 bases and 5 bases, there was a span of 15 bases. The CDR3 is CASSRPEGRETQYF. CDR3 nucleotides: TGTGCCAGCAGCCGCCCTGAAGGGAGGGAGACCCAGTACTTC.

This clone occurred a few times. The V gene is TRBV6-5, the J gene TRBJ1-5; D not certain. Per germline, CDR1 MNHEY and CDR2 SVGAGI. The CDR3 is 13 amino acids. V dropped 5 bases and J dropped 4 bases, with 9 bases sitting between them. Here the CDR3 DNA reads TGTGCCAGCAGTGCTAGAGGGAATCAGCCCCAGCATTTT. It codes for CASSARGNQPQHF.

The chain combines TRBV28 with TRBJ2-2; 10 bases are a match to TRBD1. The CDR3 sequence is 18 residues long. The germline gives CDR1 MDHEN, CDR2 SYDVKM. V lost 6 bases to trimming and J lost 7 bases; unmatched junction nucleotides: 17. The CDR3 DNA is TGTGCCAGCAGAACAAAAATCCTCCGGGACAGGGGAAACGGGGAGCTGTTTTTT. Translation: CASRTKILRDRGNGELFF.

The rearrangement uses TRBV14 and TRBJ2-2; a weak D match, TRBD2 (6 bases). The V end lost 2 bases, the J end lost 4 bases, and 11 bases lay between the germline ends. Germline loops: CDR1 SGHDN, CDR2 FVKESK. The CDR3 covers 15 residues. The CDR3 DNA reads as TGTGCCAGCAGCCAATGGCAGGGAGGCACCGGGGAGCTGTTTTTT. This encodes CASSQWQGGTGELFF.

This chain connects TRBV5-1 to TRBJ2-7; TRBD1 aligns across 8 bases. CDR3 length: 16 amino acids. Germline assignment: CDR1 SGHRS and CDR2 YFSETQ. Germline trimming cut 1 base from V and 3 bases from J; bases unmatched to any gene: 9. The CDR3 is CASSLSMGQEGYEQYF. CDR3 DNA: TGCGCCAGCAGCTTGTCCATGGGACAGGAGGGCTACGAGCAGTACTTC.

This sequence joins TRBV9 and TRBJ2-2; D might be TRBD1 (6 bases). Trimming shortened V by 4 bases and J by 3 bases, and 10 bases separated the two germline ends. The CDR3 runs 14 residues. Per the germline V gene, CDR1 is SGDLS and CDR2 is YYNGEE. CDR3 in DNA: TGTGCCAGCAGCTCGGGACACGACACCGGGGAGCTGTTTTTT. Translation: CASSSGHDTGELFF.

This clone was observed a few times. This chain links TRBV14 with TRBJ1-3; 8 bases agree with TRBD1. The germline V gene has CDR1 SGHDN and CDR2 FVKESK. The CDR3 has 16 residues. V shed 3 bases and J 0 bases; nucleotides not matched to a gene: 4. The CDR3 is CASSHLDRDSGNTIYF. The CDR3 region has the DNA TGTGCCAGCAGCCATTTGGACAGGGACTCTGGAAACACCATATATTTT.

This clone was seen more than once but under ten times. This sequence joins TRBV4-1 and TRBJ2-7; TRBD1 agrees at 11 bases. The V and J ends lost 1 base and 3 bases, in that order; junction bases with no gene match: 8. CDR1 and CDR2 from the germline V gene are MGHRA and YSYEKL. The CDR3 has 17 amino acids. Here the CDR3 DNA reads TGCGCCAGCAGCCAAGTAGGGCTCGGGACAGGGGGCTACGAGCAGTACTTC. Translated, it gives CASSQVGLGTGGYEQYF.

Comments on this clone: The junction does not match germline at one end; this may be a read error. The chain employs TRBV5-4 and TRBJ1-5, with TRBD1 as a possible D gene (6 bases). Germline CDR1 and CDR2: SGHNT and YYREEE (reference sequence). The CDR3 totals 15 residues. The chain's CDR3 is CASSPGPGDNQPQNF. The CDR3 DNA follows: TGTGCCAGCAGCCCGGGGCCAGGGGATAATCAGCCCCAGAATTTT.

This clone was seen a few times. The chain employs TRBV5-6 and TRBJ1-1; D gene unclear. Germline CDR1 is SGHDT and CDR2 is YYEEEE. The V end was cut by 3 bases, the J end by 1 base, with 10 bases between. CDR3 length: 14 amino acids. In DNA form, the CDR3 reads TGTGCCAGCAGCTCGCTACAGACGAACACTGAAGCTTTCTTT. Translated, it gives CASSSLQTNTEAFF.

This clone was found a few times. The rearrangement uses TRBV7-2 and TRBJ2-5; 9 nucleotides match TRBD1. The trim removed 3 bases at V and 3 bases at J, leaving 5 bases unmatched. The CDR3 is 15 amino acids. Germline CDR1 reads SGHTA; CDR2 reads FQGNSA. The CDR3 DNA follows: TGTGCCAGCAGCTTGGGGACAGGGCGGGAAGAGACCCAGTACTTC. Residues: CASSLGTGREETQYF.

The chain combines TRBV27 with TRBJ2-7; 7 bases map to TRBD1. This CDR3 comprises 16 residues. The J segment lost 2 bases and the V segment lost 0 bases, leaving 7 bases of the junction unmatched. Germline lookup yields CDR1 MNHEY and CDR2 SMNVEV (reference sequence). Here the CDR3 reads CASSLSFARGPYEQYF. The CDR3 bases are TGTGCCAGCAGTTTATCGTTCGCTAGGGGGCCCTACGAGCAGTACTTC.

This clone is a singleton in its sample. This sample also contains other DNA sequences that code for the same CDR3. This chain uses TRBV5-1 with TRBJ1-3, with TRBD1 matching 7 bases. The CDR3 sequence is 15 residues long. V trimming: 4 bases; J trimming: 3 bases; junction bases outside the gene matches: 7. Looked up from germline, CDR1 is SGHRS and CDR2 is YFSETQ. The CDR3 region is CASSPDRVGGNTIYF. The CDR3 nucleotides read TGCGCCAGCAGCCCAGACAGGGTCGGTGGAAACACCATATATTTT.

In its sample, this clone was seen a few times. The CDR3 nucleotides are TGTGCCAGCTCACCACCCCGGACAGGAGAACCCTACGAGCAGTACTTC. This gives the protein CASSPPRTGEPYEQYF. The V call is TRBV18, the J call TRBJ2-7; the match to TRBD1 covers 7 bases. Trimming took 0 bases from V and 2 from J; bases not matched to a gene: 7. The CDR3 has 16 residues. The germline V gene has CDR1 KGHSH and CDR2 LQKENI.

The sample holds a few counts of this clone. The chain is built from TRBV7-9 and TRBJ2-7, with a weak D call TRBD2 (6 bases). The CDR3 covers 13 residues. Trimming pared 4 bases from V and 0 bases from J, leaving 7 bases between. Germline CDR1 SEHNR, CDR2 FQNEAQ (reference sequence). The CDR3 is CASSSGGSYEQYF. The DNA for the CDR3 is TGTGCCAGCAGCTCCGGGGGCTCCTACGAGCAGTACTTC.

The chain is built from TRBV18 and TRBJ2-1, with TRBD2 matching over 9 bases. With V trimmed by 4 bases and J by 4 bases, 2 bases remained unmatched. Germline V CDR1 and CDR2: KGHSH, LQKENI. The CDR3 has 14 amino acids. The CDR3: CASSLAGGYNEQFF. The CDR3, as DNA: TGTGCCAGCTCACTTGCGGGAGGGTACAATGAGCAGTTCTTC.

The V gene is TRBV20-1, the J gene TRBJ1-3; unclear D gene. CDR3 size: 11 residues. CDR1 and CDR2 (germline): DFQATT, SNEGSKA (reference sequence). Between the trimmed V and J ends, which lost 7 bases and 8 bases, there was a span of 12 bases. The CDR3 loop reads CSGLRSDTIYF. DNA for the CDR3: TGCAGTGGTCTCCGATCGGACACCATATATTTT.

This chain connects TRBV4-1 to TRBJ2-1; TRBD1 might be the D (5 bases). Germline lookup yields CDR1 MGHRA and CDR2 YSYEKL. Trimming shortened V by 4 bases and J by 7 bases, and 17 bases separated the two germline ends. This CDR3 has 15 residues. Here the CDR3 DNA reads TGCGCCAGCAGCCCAAAGGGGCAGGGCATGAATGAGCAGTTCTTC. It translates to CASSPKGQGMNEQFF.

This clone was observed a handful of times. The rearrangement uses TRBV7-9 and TRBJ1-1; 7 bases fit TRBD1. The CDR3 contains 15 residues. Germline V lookup: CDR1 SEHNR, CDR2 FQNEAQ (reference sequence). With V trimmed by 2 bases and J by 3 bases, 6 bases remained unmatched. Here the CDR3 reads CASSLSNTGDTEAFF. The DNA for the CDR3 is TGTGCCAGCAGCTTATCCAATACAGGGGACACTGAAGCTTTCTTT.

This clone was seen only a few times. The rearrangement links TRBV6-5 to TRBJ2-7, with 10 bases aligning to TRBD2. The V gene's germline CDR1 is MNHEY and CDR2 SVGAGI. The V segment lost 6 bases and the J segment 7 bases; nucleotides outside the gene matches: 3. The CDR3 covers 12 residues. CDR3 DNA sequence: TGTGCCAGCAGGAAACTAGCGGGAGAGCAGTACTTC. As protein: CASRKLAGEQYF.

The V call is TRBV6-5, the J call TRBJ2-7; D not resolved. This CDR3 is 12 amino acids long. Germline V gives CDR1 MNHEY, CDR2 SVGAGI. V was trimmed by 7 bases and J by 6 bases, leaving 13 bases between them. CDR3 sequence (DNA): TGTGCCAGCACCGAGGTTCGGAGCGAGCAGTACTTC. This translates into CASTEVRSEQYF.